The 8 T cell receptor beta chains presented below share a single source sample, sequenced in a study of regulatory T cells in long-lasting Graves disease. Sample time point: persistent/refractory GD, antithyroid drugs over 5 years with positive TRAb. RNA from PBMCs was the source of the TCR library. Through Arm-PCR of CDR3 regions and iRepertoire HTBI primers, TCR beta libraries were built. TCRdb recomputed calls from the multiplex PCR reads with MiXCR, one row per CDR3 protein. The sample shows almost 350,000 distinct CDR3 sequences, around 20% of them seen only once. The material was peripheral blood mononuclear cells (PBMCs), obtained when the disease was refractory, from a patient treated with antithyroid drugs. The receptors derive from a female donor with Graves disease.

V is TRBV11-3 and J is TRBJ2-3, with a possible D match to TRBD2 (6 bases). Per germline, CDR1 SGHNT and CDR2 YENEEA. This CDR3 spans 15 amino acids. The V end lost 0 bases, the J end lost 2 bases, and 9 bases lay between the germline ends. CDR3 sequence: CASSLDRGTTDTQYF. CDR3 nucleotides: TGTGCCAGCAGCTTAGATCGGGGGACCACAGATACGCAGTATTTT.

The table lists this clonotype with many counts. This chain links TRBV19 with TRBJ2-7, with 12 bases lining up with TRBD2. Germline values: CDR1 LNHDA, CDR2 SQIVND (reference sequence). The CDR3 loop spans 17 amino acids. The V and J ends lost 4 bases and 5 bases, in that order; junction bases with no gene match: 12. CDR3 sequence (DNA): TGTGCCAGTAGTACGGGACTAGCGGGCCTCCAAAGAAACGAGCAGTACTTC. This translates into CASSTGLAGLQRNEQYF.

This clonotype was counted ten times or more. The J gene is TRBJ1-5, the V gene TRBV12-3 or TRBV12-4; D is unresolved. CDR3 length: 16 amino acids. Trimming removed 5 bases from V and 3 bases from J, with 17 bases in between. CDR3 in DNA: TGTGCCAGCAGTCATACACGAGAAGTAAACAATCAGCCCCAGCATTTT. Its translation is CASSHTREVNNQPQHF.

This chain uses TRBV4-3 with TRBJ1-2, with D possibly matching TRBD1 (5 bases). The CDR3 runs to 17 residues. Germline assignment: CDR1 LGHNA and CDR2 YSLEER. V was cut by 0 bases and J by 0 bases, with 14 bases left in between. This CDR3 reads CASSQDPAGGANYGYTF. The CDR3 bases are TGCGCCAGCAGCCAAGATCCCGCGGGGGGAGCTAACTATGGCTACACCTTC.

The V gene is TRBV6-1, the J gene TRBJ2-1, with D possibly TRBD2 on 5 matching bases. Trimming left V 0 bases short and J 5 bases short, with 8 bases between. In germline, CDR1 is MNHNS, CDR2 SASEGT. The CDR3 loop spans 14 amino acids. The CDR3 DNA is TGTGCCAGCAGTGAAGCGCGGGCAGACAATGAGCAGTTCTTC. Its protein product is CASSEARADNEQFF.

The gene calls are TRBV2 and TRBJ2-1; 7 nucleotides line up with TRBD1. The trim removed 6 bases at V and 0 bases at J, leaving 5 bases unmatched. CDR3 length equals 15 residues. The V gene's germline CDR1 is SNHLY and CDR2 FYNNEI. Here the CDR3 reads CASRKRDSSYNEQFF. The CDR3 DNA reads as TGTGCCAGCAGGAAACGGGACAGCTCCTACAATGAGCAGTTCTTC.

This clonotype was found many times. The chain recombines TRBV18 with TRBJ1-2; TRBD1 agrees at 7 bases. The CDR3 is 14 residues long. Germline CDR1 is KGHSH and CDR2 is LQKENI. The J segment lost 8 bases and the V segment lost 3 bases, leaving 9 bases of the junction unmatched. CDR3 DNA sequence: TGTGCCAGCTCACCCAGGAGACAGGGAAAAGGCTACACCTTC. Translation: CASSPRRQGKGYTF.

This clonotype showed up just a few times. The genes are TRBV4-3 and TRBJ1-4; perhaps TRBD1 as D (5 bases). In germline, CDR1 is LGHNA, CDR2 YSLEER. V shed 4 bases and J shed 2 bases, with 14 bases lying between them. The CDR3 contains 16 residues. The CDR3 bases are TGCGCCAGCAGCCCGGGAGGTGGGGCCACTAATGAAAAACTGTTTTTT. This gives the protein CASSPGGGATNEKLFF.